This is a list of T cell receptor beta chains from one sample in a study of cytomegalovirus exposure and HLA in healthy donors. Here immunoSEQ multiplex PCR was the method, and the copy in TCRdb shows in-frame clones only, minus some. The data hold fewer than 130,000 clones, with roughly 80% observed a single time. The sequenced material came from PBMCs. All receptors come from a female donor in good health and CMV-seropositive. CDR3s include the opening cysteine and the closing phenylalanine or tryptophan. Each record gives: CDR3 length, V gene, clone size, D gene, J gene, CDR3 DNA, CDR3 protein. The D gene is left open where the match is weak. Size values are once, few and many counts, or a class for expanded clones, and some rows have none.

15	TRBV4-3	NA	NA	TRBJ2-2	TGCGCCAGCAGCCAAGAAAACAGGGCAGCCAGGGAGCTGTTTTTT	CASSQENRAARELFF
13	TRBV7-9	once	TRBD1	TRBJ1-1	TGTGCCAGCAGCGACAGGGTGTTGACTGAAGCTTTCTTT	CASSDRVLTEAFF
17	TRBV6-1	once	TRBD2	TRBJ2-3	TGTGCCAGCAGTGACCACAGTAGCGGGAGGGCAGCAGATACGCAGTATTTT	CASSDHSSGRAADTQYF
17	TRBV5-6	NA	NA	TRBJ2-6	TGTGCCAGCAGCTCTGGTGGACAGTACTCTGGGGCCAACGTCCTGACTTTC	CASSSGGQYSGANVLTF
15	TRBV19	once	TRBD1	TRBJ1-1	TGTGCCAGTAGTCGGACAGGGGATCCGGACACTGAAGCTTTCTTT	CASSRTGDPDTEAFF
15	TRBV5-5	once	NA	TRBJ2-5	TGTGCCAGCAGCTTGGTGGAATTAGGGAGGGAGACCCAGTACTTC	CASSLVELGRETQYF
16	TRBV5-1	NA	NA	TRBJ2-2	TGCGCCAGCAGCTTGGTTGTAGCGAGAAACACCGGGGAGCTGTTTTTT	CASSLVVARNTGELFF
12	TRBV15	NA	NA	TRBJ1-1	TGTGCCACCAGCTCCGGTTGGACTGAAGCTTTCTTT	CATSSGWTEAFF
11	TRBV28	NA	NA	TRBJ2-1	TGTGCCAGCAGGATACATAATGAGCAGTTCTTC	CASRIHNEQFF
16	TRBV7-9	NA	NA	TRBJ2-3	TGTGCCAGCAGCTTAGGGGCGGGTGGCCCCACAGATACGCAGTATTTT	CASSLGAGGPTDTQYF
14	TRBV2	NA	NA	TRBJ1-5	TGTGCCAGCAGTGAAGGGCAGAGCAATCAGCCCCAGCATTTT	CASSEGQSNQPQHF
14	TRBV28	NA	TRBD1	TRBJ1-2	TGTGCCAGCAGACAGGGACAGGGGGGCTATGGCTACACCTTC	CASRQGQGGYGYTF
13	TRBV29-1	NA	TRBD1	TRBJ1-5	TGCAGCGTTGTGGGACAGCCCAATCAGCCCCAGCATTTT	CSVVGQPNQPQHF
14	TRBV6-5	NA	TRBD1	TRBJ1-4	TGTGCCAGCAGTGGCACAGGGGAGAACGAAAAACTGTTTTTT	CASSGTGENEKLFF
14	TRBV28	NA	NA	TRBJ2-7	TGTGCCAGCAGCCACGGGACAAAGCCCTACGAGCAGTACTTC	CASSHGTKPYEQYF
16	TRBV28	once	NA	TRBJ2-4	TGTGCCAGCACCACCGCAGGGGAAGAGGGCAAAAACATTCAGTACTTC	CASTTAGEEGKNIQYF
13	TRBV6-1	NA	TRBD1	TRBJ1-1	TGTGCCAGCAGCCGGGACAGGGGCGCTGAAGCTTTCTTT	CASSRDRGAEAFF
16	TRBV9	few	NA	TRBJ1-5	TGTGCCAGCAGCTCAACTACAGGGTATAGCAATCAGCCCCAGCATTTT	CASSSTTGYSNQPQHF
15	TRBV28	NA	TRBD2	TRBJ2-3	TGTGCCAGCAGTTTATTACTAGCGGGAGAATCGCCGCAGTATTTT	CASSLLLAGESPQYF
15	TRBV27	NA	TRBD2	TRBJ2-7	TGTGCCAGCAGCCGACTAGCGGGCGGCTCCTACGAGCAGTACTTC	CASSRLAGGSYEQYF
14	TRBV6-5	NA	TRBD1	TRBJ1-5	TGTGCCAGCAGTCGGGACAGCACCAATCAGCCCCAGCATTTT	CASSRDSTNQPQHF
14	TRBV2	NA	TRBD1	TRBJ1-2	TGTGCCAGCAGCGGACAGGGAGGTTTGGATGGCTACACCTTC	CASSGQGGLDGYTF
15	TRBV4-1	NA	TRBD2	TRBJ2-1	TGCGCCAGCAGCCAGGCTGGGACTAGCGGGAAAATGCAGTTCTTC	CASSQAGTSGKMQFF
18	TRBV13	NA	TRBD1	TRBJ2-4	TGTGCCAGCAGCTTACGGACAGGGGGAAGACTAGCCAAAAACATTCAGTACTTC	CASSLRTGGRLAKNIQYF
14	TRBV6-6	once	NA	TRBJ2-7	TGTGCCAGCAGTCGACGGGACTTTCTCTACGAGCAGTACTTC	CASSRRDFLYEQYF
14	TRBV2	NA	TRBD2	TRBJ2-7	TGTGCCAGCGCCCCCGGCGGGGGCTCCTACGAGCAGTACTTC	CASAPGGGSYEQYF
16	TRBV19	NA	NA	TRBJ2-1	TGTGCCAGTAGTATTTCCACCCTAGCTATTAACAATGAGCAGTTCTTC	CASSISTLAINNEQFF
14	TRBV19	NA	NA	TRBJ1-1	TGTGCCAGTAGTATTCCGGGAACGAACACTGAAGCTTTCTTT	CASSIPGTNTEAFF
15	TRBV18	NA	TRBD1	TRBJ1-1	TGTGCCAGCTCACTTACGGGGACAGGGTTGACTGAAGCTTTCTTT	CASSLTGTGLTEAFF
14	TRBV28	NA	TRBD2	TRBJ2-1	TGTGCCAGCAGCGGGGGGGAACCCTACAATGAGCAGTTCTTC	CASSGGEPYNEQFF
13	TRBV6-1	NA	NA	TRBJ1-5	TGTGCCAGCAGTGCCGAGATCTATCAGCCCCAGCATTTT	CASSAEIYQPQHF
11	TRBV20-1	NA	TRBD2	TRBJ2-1	TGCAGTGCTAGGACTAGCGGGGAGCAGTTCTTC	CSARTSGEQFF
16	TRBV10-2	few	TRBD2	TRBJ2-7	TGCGCCAGCAGTGAGTGGCCGGGACTAGAGACCTACGAGCAGTACTTC	CASSEWPGLETYEQYF
16	TRBV9	NA	NA	TRBJ2-3	TGTGCCAGCAGCGTATCCACAGGGATCCGCACAGATACGCAGTATTTT	CASSVSTGIRTDTQYF
12	TRBV6-5	few	TRBD1	TRBJ1-2	TGTGCCAGCAGCCTTACAGGGGGAGGCTACACCTTC	CASSLTGGGYTF
12	TRBV12-2	NA	NA	TRBJ2-7	TGTGCAAGTCGCTTATTCTCCCACGAGCAGTACTTC	CASRLFSHEQYF
14	TRBV5-1	NA	NA	TRBJ1-2	TGCGCCAGCAGCTTGGGCGAGGGTTACTATGGCTACACCTTC	CASSLGEGYYGYTF
15	TRBV7-2	NA	NA	TRBJ2-7	TGTGCCAGCAGCTTGATTCAGCGGTTGTCCTACGAGCAGTACTTC	CASSLIQRLSYEQYF
14	TRBV4-1	NA	TRBD1	TRBJ2-7	TGCGCCAGCAGCCTTTCTCCCGGGACAGGGGGGCAGTACTTC	CASSLSPGTGGQYF
16	TRBV15	NA	NA	TRBJ2-2	TGTGCCACCAGCAGAGCCGGCACAGGACGCACCGGGGAGCTGTTTTTT	CATSRAGTGRTGELFF
15	TRBV7-6	NA	TRBD1	TRBJ2-7	TGTGCCAGCAGCTTAGGGGCAGGGGGCGCGGGCGAGCAGTACTTC	CASSLGAGGAGEQYF
11	TRBV28	NA	NA	TRBJ2-7	TGTGCCAGCAGTTTACTCGGGACTCCTTACTTC	CASSLLGTPYF
13	TRBV28	NA	NA	TRBJ2-7	TGTGCCAGCAGTCTTCACGGTTCCTACGAGCAGTACTTC	CASSLHGSYEQYF
17	TRBV19	NA	TRBD2	TRBJ2-3	TGTGCCAGTCTCCCCTCCTGGAGCGGGGGGGCCGCAGATACGCAGTATTTT	CASLPSWSGGAADTQYF
13	TRBV7-2	NA	NA	TRBJ1-6	TGTGCCAGCAGCTTAAGGGAGGATTCACCCCTCCACTTT	CASSLREDSPLHF
14	TRBV7-8	NA	NA	TRBJ2-1	TGTGCCAGCAGCTCCCGGTACTCCTACAATGAGCAGTTCTTC	CASSSRYSYNEQFF
17	TRBV4-1	NA	TRBD2	TRBJ2-2	TGCGCCAGCAGCCACGACGGACTAGCGGGAGATGCCGGGGAGCTGTTTTTT	CASSHDGLAGDAGELFF
16	TRBV7-9	few	TRBD1	TRBJ2-5	TGTGCCAGCAGCTTACTTCAGAGACAGGGGCAAGAGACCCAGTACTTC	CASSLLQRQGQETQYF
17	TRBV4-1	NA	NA	TRBJ1-1	TGCGCCAGCAGCCACCGCTTCCCGATCGACAGGAACACTGAAGCTTTCTTT	CASSHRFPIDRNTEAFF
12	TRBV7-9	NA	NA	TRBJ1-2	TGTTCCAGCAGTCTCGACAGATATGGCTACACCTTC	CSSSLDRYGYTF